A selection of T cell receptor beta chains follows, all from one sample in a study of vaccination effects on CD4 cells after COVID-19. Libraries were prepared by immunoSEQ multiplex PCR; TCRdb keeps only in-frame clonotypes and omits some of them. The repertoire holds approximately 28,000 clones, with approximately 70% as singletons. Their target antigens are unknown. This sample comprised CD4+ T cells from PBMCs cultured with HCoV-NL63 spike peptides, obtained before COVID-19 vaccination. The receptors come from a human donor who received a COVID-19 vaccine. The CDR3 runs from the conserved cysteine through the conserved F or W. The D gene is left open where the match is weak. The size entry is marked missing in some rows and otherwise reads once, few, many or a size class.

CDR3: CASSKEQGTSEAFF
DNA: TGTGCCAGTAGTAAGGAACAGGGTACTTCTGAAGCTTTCTTT
D: .
V: TRBV19
size: .
J: TRBJ1-1

CDR3: CASKADEQFF
DNA: TGTGCCAGCAAGGCTGATGAGCAGTTCTTC
D: .
V: TRBV2
size: .
J: TRBJ2-1

CDR3: CAITSGRDTGELFF
DNA: TGTGCCATCACCAGCGGGAGAGACACCGGGGAGCTGTTTTTT
D: TRBD2
V: TRBV10-3
size: .
J: TRBJ2-2

CDR3: CATSRGMTVGETQYF
DNA: TGTGCCACCAGCAGAGGGATGACGGTGGGAGAGACCCAGTACTTC
D: .
V: TRBV15
size: .
J: TRBJ2-5

CDR3: CAWNRRGIDSGNTIYF
DNA: TGTGCCTGGAATAGGAGGGGGATCGACTCTGGAAACACCATATATTTT
D: .
V: TRBV30
size: .
J: TRBJ1-3

CDR3: CASSLGLGPQHF
DNA: TGTGCCAGCAGCTTAGGCCTTGGACCCCAGCATTTT
D: .
V: TRBV7-2
size: few
J: TRBJ1-5

CDR3: CASARRGGTGELFF
DNA: TGTGCCAGCGCCCGACGGGGGGGGACCGGGGAGCTGTTTTTT
D: TRBD2
V: TRBV28
size: .
J: TRBJ2-2

CDR3: CASSPWAGAPTDTQYF
DNA: TGTGCCAGCAGCCCATGGGCGGGGGCCCCCACAGATACGCAGTATTTT
D: .
V: TRBV3-1/TRBV3-2
size: .
J: TRBJ2-3

CDR3: CSVDFFRSETQYF
DNA: TGCAGCGTTGATTTTTTCAGGTCGGAGACCCAGTACTTC
D: .
V: TRBV29-1
size: .
J: TRBJ2-5

CDR3: CASSPDRVMNTEAFF
DNA: TGTGCCAGCAGCCCGGACAGGGTCATGAACACTGAAGCTTTCTTT
D: TRBD1
V: TRBV6-2/TRBV6-3
size: .
J: TRBJ1-1

CDR3: CASSLGGSTAYEQYF
DNA: TGTGCCAGCAGCTTAGGGGGCTCCACTGCCTACGAGCAGTACTTC
D: .
V: TRBV7-9
size: .
J: TRBJ2-7

CDR3: CASSPRTGTPQHF
DNA: TGTGCCAGCAGCCCGAGGACAGGGACGCCCCAGCATTTT
D: TRBD1
V: TRBV9
size: .
J: TRBJ1-5

CDR3: CASSPMRTVQETQYF
DNA: TGTGCCAGCAGCCCGATGCGGACAGTACAAGAGACCCAGTACTTC
D: .
V: TRBV7-2
size: .
J: TRBJ2-5